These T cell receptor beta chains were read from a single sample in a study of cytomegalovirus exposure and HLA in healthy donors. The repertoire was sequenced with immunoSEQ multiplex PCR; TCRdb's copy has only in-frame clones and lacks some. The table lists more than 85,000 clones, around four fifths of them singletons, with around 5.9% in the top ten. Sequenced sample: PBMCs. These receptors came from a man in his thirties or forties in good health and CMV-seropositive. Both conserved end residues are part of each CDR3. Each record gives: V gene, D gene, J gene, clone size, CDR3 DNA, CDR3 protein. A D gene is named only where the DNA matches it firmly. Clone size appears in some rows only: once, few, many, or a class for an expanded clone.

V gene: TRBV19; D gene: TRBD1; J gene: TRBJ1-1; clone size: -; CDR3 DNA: TGTGCCAGTAAACAGGGGGTGAACACTGAAGCTTTCTTT; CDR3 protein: CASKQGVNTEAFF
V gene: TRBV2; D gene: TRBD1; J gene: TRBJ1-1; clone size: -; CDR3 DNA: TGTGCCAGCTATTACAGGGGGCTCAACACTGAAGCTTTCTTT; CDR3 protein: CASYYRGLNTEAFF
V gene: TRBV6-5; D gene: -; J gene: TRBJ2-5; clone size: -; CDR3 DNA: TGTGCCAGCAGTTACCGGCCGGGGGGCCTAGGGTACCAGTACTTC; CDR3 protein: CASSYRPGGLGYQYF
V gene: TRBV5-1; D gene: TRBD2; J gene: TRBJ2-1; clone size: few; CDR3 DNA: TGCGCCAGCAGCTTGGACTCCGGGGGGTTTGAGCAGTTCTTC; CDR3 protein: CASSLDSGGFEQFF
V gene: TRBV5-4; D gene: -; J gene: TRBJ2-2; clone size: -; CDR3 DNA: TGTGCCAGCAGTGGAAGGACAGTAGCAGGAGAGCTGTTTTTT; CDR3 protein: CASSGRTVAGELFF
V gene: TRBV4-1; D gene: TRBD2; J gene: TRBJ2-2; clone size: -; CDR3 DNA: TGCGCCAGCAGCCCGGACGGACTAGCTAAGACCGGGGAGCTGTTTTTT; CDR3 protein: CASSPDGLAKTGELFF
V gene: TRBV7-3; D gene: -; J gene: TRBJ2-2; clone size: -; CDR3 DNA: TGTGCCAGCAGCTTTAATTCCCCGTCGAACACCGGGGAGCTGTTTTTT; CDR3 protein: CASSFNSPSNTGELFF
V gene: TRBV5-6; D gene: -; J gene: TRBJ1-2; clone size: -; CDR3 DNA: TGTGCCAGCAGCTTGGACAGACAACCACTGCATGATGGCTACACCTTC; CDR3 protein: CASSLDRQPLHDGYTF
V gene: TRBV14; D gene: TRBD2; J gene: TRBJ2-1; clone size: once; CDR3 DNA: TGTGCCAGCAGCCGAAAACCGGGACTAGCGGCCTACAATGAGCAGTTCTTC; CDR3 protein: CASSRKPGLAAYNEQFF
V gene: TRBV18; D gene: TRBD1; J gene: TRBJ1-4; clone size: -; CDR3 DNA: TGTGCCAGCTCACTCTCCGGACCAGGGGGCGGGGAGAATGAAAAACTGTTTTTT; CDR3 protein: CASSLSGPGGGENEKLFF
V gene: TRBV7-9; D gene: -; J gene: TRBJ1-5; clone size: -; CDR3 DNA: TGTGCCAGCAGCTTAGGGCAGAATCAGCCCCAGCATTTT; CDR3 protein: CASSLGQNQPQHF